A single sample gave rise to the 30 T cell receptor beta chains below, sequenced in a study of blood T cell repertoires in COVID-19. This table comes from immunoSEQ multiplex PCR, and its TCRdb copy is limited to in-frame clones, with some not included. Of about 140,000 clones in the sample, 70% to 85% were seen once. Sequences were obtained from peripheral blood. The receptors come from a man aged 55 to 70 with acute or convalescent COVID-19.

This rearrangement joins TRBV30 to TRBJ1-5; TRBD1 is a possible D gene (5 bases). Deletions cut 2 bases from V and 3 bases from J, with 14 bases between. The CDR3 length is 15 residues. The germline V gene has CDR1 GTSNPN and CDR2 SVGIG (reference sequence). CDR3 nucleotides: TGTGCCTGGAGTAATCGGGACTATTACAATCAGCCCCAGCATTTT. Encoded protein: CAWSNRDYYNQPQHF.

This rearrangement joins TRBV7-8 to TRBJ1-4; 7 positions agree with TRBD1. CDR1 is SGHVS, CDR2 FQNEAQ, per germline. Trimming took 3 bases from V and 1 from J; bases not matched to a gene: 2. The CDR3 covers 15 residues. Here the CDR3 reads CASSFSGGTNEKLFF. CDR3 in DNA: TGTGCCAGCAGCTTTTCAGGGGGAACTAATGAAAAACTGTTTTTT.

This clone was counted between two and nine times. This chain joins TRBV19 and TRBJ2-7; 8 bases fit TRBD2. There are 12 residues in the CDR3. Trimming took 6 bases from V and 9 from J; bases not matched to a gene: 7. The germline V gene has CDR1 LNHDA and CDR2 SQIVND (reference sequence). CDR3 nucleotide sequence: TGTGCCAGTAGGAGCGGGAGCTCATCGCAGTACTTC. This codes for CASRSGSSSQYF. The full variable domain, its missing parts supplied by reference TRBV19 and TRBJ2-7, is DGGITQSPKYLFRKEGQNVTLSCEQNLNHDAMYWYRQDPGQGLRLIYYSQIVNDFQKGDIAEGYSVSREKKESFPLTVTSAQKNPTAFYLCASRSGSSSQYFGPGTRLTVT.

The gene calls are TRBV7-2 and TRBJ1-2; 9 positions match TRBD1. The V segment lost 1 base and the J segment 5 bases; nucleotides outside the gene matches: 5. The CDR3 is made up of 15 amino acids. Germline lookup yields CDR1 SGHTA and CDR2 FQGNSA. The CDR3 loop is CASSLGDRVRYGYTF. CDR3 DNA sequence: TGTGCCAGCAGCTTAGGGGACAGGGTGAGGTATGGCTACACCTTC.

V usage is TRBV2 and J usage is TRBJ2-7; 10 bases align to TRBD2. This CDR3 region has 15 residues. V lost 9 bases and J lost 3; bases outside the gene matches: 11. CDR1 SNHLY and CDR2 FYNNEI come from the germline V gene. The CDR3 sequence is CASVPGLAGDYEQYF. CDR3 in DNA: TGTGCCAGTGTCCCTGGCCTAGCGGGGGACTACGAGCAGTACTTC.

The chain combines TRBV28 with TRBJ2-2; 10 bases are shared with TRBD1. J was trimmed by 5 bases and V by 3 bases; bases with no gene match: 6. Germline lookup yields CDR1 MDHEN and CDR2 SYDVKM. CDR3 size: 16 residues. The CDR3: CASSLFGTGVTGELFF. DNA for the CDR3: TGTGCCAGCAGTTTGTTTGGGACAGGGGTAACCGGGGAGCTGTTTTTT.

This chain uses TRBV7-9 with TRBJ1-6; D might be TRBD1 (6 bases). Germline CDR1 is SEHNR and CDR2 is FQNEAQ (reference sequence). The CDR3 runs to 16 residues. V shed 0 bases and J shed 0 bases, with 6 bases lying between them. The CDR3 here is CASSLAGASYNSPLHF. CDR3 DNA sequence: TGTGCCAGCAGCTTAGCGGGGGCCTCCTATAATTCACCCCTCCACTTT.

J is TRBJ2-1 and V is TRBV5-1; 8 bases agree with TRBD2. CDR3 size: 14 residues. The junction had 5 bases not matched to a gene; V was cut back by 5 bases and J by 4 bases. Germline values: CDR1 SGHRS, CDR2 YFSETQ. For the CDR3, the DNA is TGCGCCAGCAGAGTAGCGGGATCTTACAATGAGCAGTTCTTC. Translation gives CASRVAGSYNEQFF.

The chain uses TRBV25-1 and TRBJ2-1; D perhaps matches TRBD1 (5 bases). V lost 7 bases, J lost 7 bases, and 14 bases lay in between. The CDR3 consists of 13 residues. Germline V gives CDR1 MGHDK, CDR2 SYGVNS. The CDR3 spells CASTGSRANEQFF. The CDR3 DNA is TGTGCCAGCACAGGGTCCCGCGCTAATGAGCAGTTCTTC.

The J gene is TRBJ1-3, the V gene TRBV30, with 7 bases that match TRBD1. This CDR3 comprises 14 residues. Germline V gives CDR1 GTSNPN, CDR2 SVGIG (reference sequence). V shed 3 bases and J 4 bases; nucleotides not matched to a gene: 6. CDR3 sequence: CAWSIGGRGNTIYF. For the CDR3, the DNA is TGTGCCTGGAGCATAGGGGGCCGGGGAAACACCATATATTTT.

The genes are TRBV5-1 and TRBJ1-2; TRBD1 is a possible D gene (5 bases). The CDR3 is made up of 13 amino acids. Germline values: CDR1 SGHRS, CDR2 YFSETQ. The V and J ends lost 0 bases and 8 bases respectively, with 11 bases between them. The CDR3 nucleotides read TGCGCCAGCAGCTTGGCGGGGGTTGGAGGCTACACCTTC. Protein product: CASSLAGVGGYTF.

A note on this clone: Different DNA sequences within this sample yield the same CDR3. This sequence joins TRBV19 and TRBJ2-2; 7 bases line up with TRBD1. From germline, CDR1 is LNHDA and CDR2 SQIVND (reference sequence). Trimming cost V 4 bases and J 6 bases; bases outside gene matches: 2. CDR3 length: 13 amino acids. The CDR3 DNA follows: TGTGCCAGTAGTAGACAGGGCGCCGGGGAGCTGTTTTTT. It specifies CASSRQGAGELFF.

This clone was picked up a small number of times. The chain carries TRBV6-5 and TRBJ2-7, with D possibly TRBD1 on 5 matching bases. The CDR3 is 14 amino acids. CDR1 is MNHEY and CDR2 is SVGAGI in the germline V gene. Trimming stripped 5 bases from V and 2 bases from J, with 13 bases between. The CDR3 loop is CASSPYTTAYEQYF. CDR3 sequence (DNA): TGTGCCAGCAGTCCCTACACGACAGCCTACGAGCAGTACTTC.

This chain uses TRBV14 with TRBJ1-1; D is undetermined. The CDR3 is made up of 13 amino acids. Germline V gene data show CDR1 as SGHDN and CDR2 as FVKESK. With 4 bases removed from V and 0 bases from J, the gap between germline ends came to 6 bases. The CDR3 sequence: CASSRALNTEAFF. CDR3 in DNA: TGTGCCAGCAGCCGGGCCCTGAACACTGAAGCTTTCTTT.

The V gene is TRBV9, the J gene TRBJ2-1; D is uncertain. V shed 0 bases and J shed 1 base, with 8 bases lying between them. The CDR3 has 15 amino acids. Germline V gene sequence: CDR1 SGDLS, CDR2 YYNGEE. The CDR3 region has the DNA TGTGCCAGCAGCGTAGGCGGCGGATCCTACAATGAGCAGTTCTTC. This translates into CASSVGGGSYNEQFF.

This clone was observed a handful of times. The V gene is TRBV6-4, the J gene TRBJ2-3; tentative D call: TRBD1 (6 bases). The V end was cut by 1 base, the J end by 0 bases, with 14 bases between. From germline, CDR1 is MRHNA and CDR2 SNTAGT. The CDR3 sequence is 17 residues long. CDR3 loop: CASSDLLRQVSTDTQYF. As DNA, the CDR3 is TGTGCCAGCAGTGACTTACTACGACAGGTTAGCACAGATACGCAGTATTTT.

CDR3 bases: TGTGCCAGTAGTATGTCAGGCCTTAGCTCTGGGGCCAACGTCCTGACTTTC. This sequence encodes CASSMSGLSSGANVLTF. The J gene is TRBJ2-6, the V gene TRBV19; D is unresolved. The CDR3 is made up of 17 amino acids. The V end lost 3 bases, the J end lost 0 bases, and 12 bases lay between the germline ends. Germline CDR1 LNHDA, CDR2 SQIVND (reference sequence).

A few counts support this clone. This chain connects TRBV4-3 to TRBJ2-7; 9 nucleotides line up with TRBD2. From germline, CDR1 is LGHNA and CDR2 YSLEER. This CDR3 contains 15 residues. V trimming: 3 bases; J trimming: 2 bases; junction bases outside the gene matches: 5. Here the CDR3 reads CASSHLSSGAYEQYF. The CDR3 DNA follows: TGCGCCAGCAGCCACCTATCTAGCGGGGCCTACGAGCAGTACTTC.

This chain joins TRBV27 and TRBJ2-1; D is possibly TRBD1 (6 bases). This CDR3 comprises 15 residues. V lost 0 bases and J 4 bases, leaving 10 bases between the germline ends. Germline V gene sequence: CDR1 MNHEY, CDR2 SMNVEV (reference sequence). The CDR3 spells CASSLSGAQYNEQFF. CDR3 nucleotide sequence: TGTGCCAGCAGTTTATCGGGGGCCCAATACAATGAGCAGTTCTTC.

The rearrangement uses TRBV29-1 and TRBJ2-3, with 7 positions matching TRBD2. Germline V gene lookup returns CDR1 SQVTM and CDR2 ANQGSEA. The CDR3 totals 15 residues. The J segment lost 2 bases and the V segment lost 7 bases, leaving 12 bases of the junction unmatched. This CDR3 reads CSAGAGRRYTDTQYF. For the CDR3, the DNA is TGCAGCGCTGGCGCCGGGAGGAGGTACACAGATACGCAGTATTTT.

This rearrangement joins TRBV7-2 to TRBJ1-2; no clear D. The CDR3 consists of 14 residues. Per germline, CDR1 SGHTA and CDR2 FQGNSA. The V end was cut by 0 bases, the J end by 4 bases, with 9 bases between. In nucleotides, the CDR3 is TGTGCCAGCAGCTTAGCGCTGAGCATCTATGGCTACACCTTC. Translated, it gives CASSLALSIYGYTF.

The genes are TRBV5-4 and TRBJ1-2; D call uncertain. The CDR3 runs 14 residues. Germline-derived CDR1 and CDR2 are SGHNT and YYREEE (reference sequence). V dropped 2 bases and J dropped 0 bases, with 8 bases sitting between them. This chain's CDR3 is CASSLEVSNYGYTF. The CDR3 coding sequence is TGTGCCAGCAGCTTAGAGGTTTCTAACTATGGCTACACCTTC.

V usage is TRBV28 and J usage is TRBJ1-5, with 8 positions matching TRBD1. V lost 2 bases and J lost 6; bases outside the gene matches: 12. Per the germline V gene, CDR1 is MDHEN and CDR2 is SYDVKM. This CDR3 spans 17 amino acids. The CDR3 DNA reads TGTGCCAGCAGTTTAGGTGGCGCGACAGGGGTCTTTCAGCCCCAGCATTTT. It encodes CASSLGGATGVFQPQHF.

The V and J genes are TRBV28 and TRBJ2-1; D remains ambiguous. V was clipped by 10 bases and J by 1 base, with 14 bases between them. CDR1 and CDR2 from the germline V gene are MDHEN and SYDVKM. This CDR3 has 14 residues. The CDR3 is CATLLDSSYNEQFF. CDR3 nucleotide sequence: TGTGCCACCCTTTTAGACTCTTCCTACAATGAGCAGTTCTTC. Supplemented by reference TRBV28 and TRBJ2-1, the full variable domain reads DVKVTQSSRYLVKRTGEKVFLECVQDMDHENMFWYRQDPGLGLRLIYFSYDVKMKEKGDIPEGYSVSREKKERFSLILESASTNQTSMYLCATLLDSSYNEQFFGPGTRLTVL.

The chain links TRBV19 to TRBJ2-5; TRBD1 matches at 8 bases. The CDR3 is 14 amino acids. Unmatched junction bases numbered 9, after V lost 5 bases and J lost 7 bases. The germline V gene has CDR1 LNHDA and CDR2 SQIVND (reference sequence). The CDR3 protein is CASSSQGAQGTQYF. The CDR3 DNA reads as TGTGCCAGTAGTTCTCAGGGGGCCCAGGGGACCCAGTACTTC.

The V call is TRBV28, the J call TRBJ2-1; 7 nucleotides agree with TRBD1. Germline loops: CDR1 MDHEN, CDR2 SYDVKM. J gave up 2 bases and V 5 bases, and 6 bases lay outside the gene matches. This CDR3 is 15 amino acids long. CDR3 coding DNA: TGTGCCAGCAGTCCTACCGACAGGGCCTACAATGAGCAGTTCTTC. This gives the protein CASSPTDRAYNEQFF.

V and J are TRBV5-6 and TRBJ1-4; unclear D gene. Trimming removed 4 bases at V and 7 bases at J, with 11 bases between. The CDR3 covers 13 residues. Germline V CDR1 and CDR2: SGHDT, YYEEEE. The CDR3 bases are TGTGCCAGCAGCACCGACTTGAGTGAAAAACTGTTTTTT. Its translation: CASSTDLSEKLFF.

The V and J genes are TRBV2 and TRBJ1-4; TRBD1 might be the D (5 bases). CDR1 and CDR2 from the germline V gene are SNHLY and FYNNEI. This CDR3 contains 13 residues. V lost 6 bases and J 8 bases, leaving 13 bases between the germline ends. CDR3 in DNA: TGTGCCAGCAGGATGGACAACGAGGAAAAACTGTTTTTT. Protein: CASRMDNEEKLFF.

The J gene is TRBJ2-7, the V gene TRBV14; 7 bases align to TRBD1. This CDR3 has 14 amino acids. V trimming: 0 bases; J trimming: 9 bases; junction bases outside the gene matches: 8. CDR1 and CDR2 from the germline V gene are SGHDN and FVKESK. CDR3 sequence: CASSQDIGGGWQYF. The CDR3 coding sequence is TGTGCCAGCAGCCAAGATATAGGGGGCGGTTGGCAGTACTTC.

J is TRBJ2-3 and V is TRBV7-6, with TRBD2 identical over 9 bases. The V gene end was trimmed by 6 bases and the J gene end by 0 bases; junction bases not matched to a gene: 10. Germline V gene data show CDR1 as SGHVS and CDR2 as FNYEAQ. The CDR3 is 17 residues long. This CDR3 is CASRSAGGPMSTDTQYF. The DNA of the CDR3 is TGTGCCAGCAGATCGGCGGGAGGGCCGATGAGCACAGATACGCAGTATTTT. Based on the CDR3 plus reference TRBV7-6 and TRBJ2-3, the full variable domain is GAGVSQSPRYKVTKRGQDVALRCDPISGHVSLYWYRQALGQGPEFLTYFNYEAQQDKSGLPNDRFSAERPEGSISTLTIQRTEQRDSAMYRCASRSAGGPMSTDTQYFGPGTRLTVL.